This T cell receptor (beta chain) originates from a study of blood T cell repertoires in COVID-19. As handled by the study authors: Nucleated cell number was recorded as an estimate derived from reference gene primer amplification. Sequenced by immunoSEQ multiplex PCR; TCRdb stores in-frame clones only, minus some. The DNA was the basis for D and trimming; V, J and clone size are from that table. The repertoire holds about 240,000 clones, with roughly nine tenths as singletons. Trimming took 8 bases from V and 6 from J, leaving 13 bases between them. The CDR3 is made up of 12 amino acids. Germline CDR1 reads LNHDA; CDR2 reads SQIVND (reference sequence).

The specimen was peripheral blood. This TCR was recovered from a man between 60 and 75 years old with acute or convalescent COVID-19. This rearrangement joins TRBV19 to TRBJ1-1, with unresolved D. The CDR3: CASRGGLAEAFF. CDR3 in DNA: TGTGCCAGTCGGGGAGGTCTGGCTGAAGCTTTCTTT.